These T cell receptor beta chains were read from a single sample in a study of T cell changes during pregnancy in multiple sclerosis. Profiled with immunoSEQ multiplex PCR; TCRdb holds only in-frame clones, not every one. The table has roughly 80,000 clones, 80% to 95% seen once; the top ten hold approximately 0.93%. The sample here was peripheral blood, taken in the first trimester of pregnancy. All receptors derive from a female donor with multiple sclerosis, enrolled in a pregnancy study. Each CDR3 is given with its conserved first and last residue. A D gene is named only where the DNA matches it firmly. Clone size is not always given. Where it is, it says once, few, many or a class for expanded clones.

cdr3_aa	cdr3_nt	cdr3_length	v_call	d_call	j_call	clone_size
CASSIDPPGTRRGDTQYF	TGTGCCAGTAGTATAGATCCCCCGGGCACTAGAAGGGGGGATACGCAGTATTTT	18	TRBV19	-	TRBJ2-3	-
CASSEGGGNEQFF	TGTGCCAGCAGTGAGGGAGGGGGCAATGAGCAGTTCTTC	13	TRBV2	-	TRBJ2-1	once
CASSDSSGGYNEQFF	TGTGCCAGCAGCGATAGTAGCGGGGGGTACAATGAGCAGTTCTTC	15	TRBV9	TRBD2	TRBJ2-1	-
CASSPNRGYEQYF	TGTGCCAGCAGTCCTAACAGGGGTTACGAGCAGTACTTC	13	TRBV7-3	TRBD1	TRBJ2-7	-
CASSQERWGGDTQYF	TGCGCCAGCAGCCAAGAACGGTGGGGGGGAGATACGCAGTATTTT	15	TRBV4-3	TRBD2	TRBJ2-3	-
CASSSRRGGSGPQHF	TGTGCCAGCAGTTCCCGCAGGGGAGGGTCGGGGCCCCAGCATTTT	15	TRBV27	-	TRBJ1-5	-
CASRWQGSSNEQFF	TGTGCCAGTCGGTGGCAGGGGTCCTCCAATGAGCAGTTCTTC	14	TRBV6-5	-	TRBJ2-1	-
CASSLLDTQYF	TGTGCCAGCAGCTTGCTAGATACGCAGTATTTT	11	TRBV5-8	-	TRBJ2-3	-
CASSLGAGGRQETQYF	TGTGCCAGCAGCTTGGGAGCGGGAGGGAGACAAGAGACCCAGTACTTC	16	TRBV5-4	TRBD2	TRBJ2-5	-
CASSSGQGNYGYTF	TGTGCCAGCAGCTCGGGACAGGGGAACTATGGCTACACCTTC	14	TRBV5-4	TRBD1	TRBJ1-2	-
CASSSGQMNTEAFF	TGTGCCAGCAGTTCGGGACAGATGAACACTGAAGCTTTCTTT	14	TRBV28	TRBD1	TRBJ1-1	-
CASGSPSQGATEAFF	TGTGCCAGCGGTTCCCCTTCCCAGGGCGCCACTGAAGCTTTCTTT	15	TRBV9	-	TRBJ1-1	few
CASSGDSAGKYF	TGTGCCAGCAGTGGAGATTCGGCAGGGAAGTACTTC	12	TRBV2	-	TRBJ2-7	-
CSVKTGVGETQYF	TGCAGCGTTAAGACAGGGGTCGGAGAGACCCAGTACTTC	13	TRBV29-1	TRBD1	TRBJ2-5	-
CASSPSGSQGVHEQYF	TGTGCCAGCTCACCGAGTGGCTCCCAGGGGGTCCACGAGCAGTACTTC	16	TRBV18	TRBD1	TRBJ2-7	-
CASSLQGPNYGYTF	TGTGCCAGCAGTTTACAGGGACCTAACTATGGCTACACCTTC	14	TRBV2	-	TRBJ1-2	-
CASSLTGGGGEQYF	TGTGCCAGCAGCCTAACCGGGGGAGGGGGGGAGCAGTACTTC	14	TRBV2	-	TRBJ2-7	-
CASSFGDQETQYF	TGTGCCAGCAGCTTCGGTGACCAAGAGACCCAGTACTTC	13	TRBV7-9	-	TRBJ2-5	-
CASSSPRELGETQYF	TGTGCCAGCAGTTCCCCCCGGGAGTTAGGGGAGACCCAGTACTTC	15	TRBV11-2	-	TRBJ2-5	-
CASSAGRGLYGYTF	TGTGCCAGCAGTGCGGGTCGGGGATTATATGGCTACACCTTC	14	TRBV5-6	-	TRBJ1-2	-
CSVTSGSSYNEQFF	TGCAGCGTAACTAGCGGGAGTTCCTACAATGAGCAGTTCTTC	14	TRBV29-1	TRBD2	TRBJ2-1	-
CASSVAGAGAFF	TGTGCCAGCAGCGTCGCGGGGGCGGGAGCTTTCTTT	12	TRBV5-4	-	TRBJ1-1	-
CAWSVVAGGSYNEQFF	TGTGCCTGGAGTGTAGTAGCGGGGGGCTCCTACAATGAGCAGTTCTTC	16	TRBV30	TRBD2	TRBJ2-1	-
CASSQYLVGGAVSSYNEQFF	TGCGCCAGCAGCCAATACCTAGTCGGGGGGGCAGTGAGCTCCTACAATGAGCAGTTCTTC	20	TRBV4-3	TRBD2	TRBJ2-1	once
CASSYPGTYEQYF	TGTGCCAGCAGTTACCCGGGGACCTACGAGCAGTACTTC	13	TRBV6-5	-	TRBJ2-7	-
CASLLTGLGAEAFF	TGTGCCAGCTTGTTGACAGGGTTAGGAGCTGAAGCTTTCTTT	14	TRBV28	TRBD1	TRBJ1-1	few
CASSLMRGGLNEQFF	TGTGCCAGCAGCTTAATGCGGGGGGGCTTGAATGAGCAGTTCTTC	15	TRBV7-2	TRBD2	TRBJ2-1	-
CASKGPTGTLVYNEQFF	TGTGCCAGTAAGGGGCCTACCGGGACACTCGTTTACAATGAGCAGTTCTTC	17	TRBV19	-	TRBJ2-1	once